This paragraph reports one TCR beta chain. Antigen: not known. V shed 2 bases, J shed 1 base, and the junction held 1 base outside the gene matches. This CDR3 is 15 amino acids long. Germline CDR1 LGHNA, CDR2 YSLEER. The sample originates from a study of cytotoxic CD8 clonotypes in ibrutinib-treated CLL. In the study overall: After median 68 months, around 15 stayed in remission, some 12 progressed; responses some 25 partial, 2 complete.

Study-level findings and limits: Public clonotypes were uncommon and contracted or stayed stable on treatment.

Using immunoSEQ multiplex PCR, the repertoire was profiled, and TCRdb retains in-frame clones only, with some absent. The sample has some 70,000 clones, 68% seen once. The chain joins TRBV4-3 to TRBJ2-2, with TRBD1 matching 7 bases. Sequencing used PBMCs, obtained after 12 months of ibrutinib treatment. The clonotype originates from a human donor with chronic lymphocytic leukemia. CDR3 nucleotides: TGCGCCAGCAGCCAACGGGACAGGAACACCGGGGAGCTGTTTTTT. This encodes CASSQRDRNTGELFF.